The present T cell receptor (beta chain) was sequenced within a study of CXCR3-negative and CXCR3-positive naive CD8 T cells. It was by 5' RACE with UMI labels that the TRB cDNA libraries were prepared. No DNA is given; TCRdb re-called the 5' RACE reads and lists each CDR3 protein once. The table lists roughly 110,000 distinct CDR3 sequences, with roughly 0.4% in the top ten. The CDR3 is made up of 16 amino acids. The germline gives CDR1 SGHRS, CDR2 YFSETQ. On this clonotype itself: Its specificity is unknown.

Study-wide findings and caveats: Compared with CXCR3-negative naive cells, CXCR3-positive naive cells showed more hydrophobic TRB CDR3s. Once cells were cryopreserved, CXCR3 expression went down partly, and most assays used fresh PBMCs.

V gene TRBV5-1 combines with J gene TRBJ2-1; TCRdb selects TRBD2, and the lack of DNA leaves this call unchecked. This TCR was recovered from a human donor in good health. Some clones in this sample may be carry-over from other donors' samples. The sequencing sample was made of naive CXCR3+ CD8+ T cells from blood. Subset of the sample: CD45RO-CCR7+CD27+CD95- naive CD8+ T cells expressing CXCR3 (TNR3+). The CDR3 loop is CASTSGLADSYNEQFF.